This TCR beta chain was recovered during a study of blood T cell repertoires in COVID-19. Study background: The United States, Italy and Spain were the sources of the acute and convalescent COVID-19 samples.

V dropped 3 bases and J dropped 1; count of bases not matched to a gene: 2. The germline CDR1 and CDR2 sequences are SGHTA and FQGNSA. The CDR3 has 15 amino acids. In the case of this clone: Within the sample, other DNA sequences also encode this same CDR3.

Per the original data handling: Quantification of nucleated cells was approximated via reference gene primer amplification. The data were produced by immunoSEQ multiplex PCR, yet TCRdb's version contains in-frame clones alone and is incomplete. V and J calls and clone size are given by that table; D and trimming were obtained from the DNA. The sample holds 60,000 to 70,000 clones, about 91% seen once. The source material was peripheral blood. This receptor was identified in a woman aged 80 or over with active COVID-19. The V gene is TRBV7-2, the J gene TRBJ1-1; 10 bases fit TRBD1. The CDR3 DNA reads as TGTGCCAGCAGCTTTAGGACAGGGGGGAACACTGAAGCTTTCTTT. This codes for CASSFRTGGNTEAFF. Using reference TRBV7-2 and TRBJ1-1 for the parts outside the CDR3, the full variable domain is GAGVSQSPSNKVTEKGKDVELRCDPISGHTALYWYRQSLGQGLEFLIYFQGNSAPDKSGLPSDRFSAERTGGSVSTLTIQRTQQEDSAVYLCASSFRTGGNTEAFFGQGTRLTVV.